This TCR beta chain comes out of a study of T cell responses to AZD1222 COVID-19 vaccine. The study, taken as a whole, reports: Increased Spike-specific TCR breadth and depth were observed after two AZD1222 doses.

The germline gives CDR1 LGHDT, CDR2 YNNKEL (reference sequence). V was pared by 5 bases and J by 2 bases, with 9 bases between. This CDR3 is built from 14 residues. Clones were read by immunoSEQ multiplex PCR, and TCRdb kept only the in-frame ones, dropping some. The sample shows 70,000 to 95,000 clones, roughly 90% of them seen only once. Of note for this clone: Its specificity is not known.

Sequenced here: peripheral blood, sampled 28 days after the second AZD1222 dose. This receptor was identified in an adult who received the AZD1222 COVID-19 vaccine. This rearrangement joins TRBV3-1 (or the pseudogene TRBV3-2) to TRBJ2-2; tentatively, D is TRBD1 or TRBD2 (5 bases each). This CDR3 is CASSSGTNTGELFF. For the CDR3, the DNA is TGTGCCAGCAGCTCCGGGACCAACACCGGGGAGCTGTTTTTT.